What follows are 8 T cell receptor beta chains derived from one specimen sequenced in a study of blood T cells in healthy people across ages. The authors ran a second PCR of 7 to 11 cycles using a sample-barcoded 5' primer and a J-beta primer mix. TCRdb independently ran MiXCR on the 5' RACE reads; one entry per CDR3 protein. The data hold fewer than 1,000,000 distinct CDR3 sequences, with about 45% observed a single time. Sequences were obtained from blood. Source of these receptors: a man at least 80 years old in good health.

This chain joins TRBV6-5 and TRBJ1-5; D possibly corresponds to TRBD1 (6 bases). Germline V CDR1 and CDR2: MNHEY, SVGAGI. CDR3 length: 15 amino acids. Trimming stripped 5 bases from V and 4 bases from J, with 15 bases between. The CDR3 spells CASSPPGGGNQPQHF. CDR3 coding DNA: TGTGCCAGCAGTCCACCGGGGGGCGGGAATCAGCCCCAGCATTTT.

Details on this clonotype: A read error may be the cause here, since a much bigger clone is one base away. The rearrangement links TRBV20-1 to TRBJ2-7, with TRBD2 matching over 15 bases. With V trimmed by 5 bases and J by 5 bases, 10 bases remained unmatched. This CDR3 contains 16 residues. The germline gives CDR1 DFQATT, CDR2 SNEGSKA (reference sequence). CDR3 in DNA: TGCAGTGCTCCACGGGGACTAGCGGGAGGTGCCGACGAGCAGTACTTC. Its translation: CSAPRGLAGGADEQYF.

This clonotype was recorded once. The chain is built from TRBV9 and TRBJ2-1; a possible D gene is TRBD2 (6 bases). The J call may be faulty, since TRBJ2-7 better matches the DNA end. Germline loops: CDR1 SGDLS, CDR2 YYNGEE. The CDR3 is 16 residues long. The CDR3 bases are TGTGCCAGCAACTCCGAGTTAGCGGCTCCCTACAATGAGCAGTACTTC. Its translation is CASNSELAAPYNEQYF.

V usage is TRBV4-1 and J usage is TRBJ2-3, with D perhaps matching TRBD1 (6 bases). V was cut by 3 bases and J by 6 bases, with 28 bases left in between. CDR3 length equals 19 residues. The V gene's germline CDR1 is MGHRA and CDR2 YSYEKL. DNA for the CDR3: TGCGCCAGCAGCCAGGATCTCCCTGTAGGGGACACCAACAAGGATACGCAGTATTTT. It translates to CASSQDLPVGDTNKDTQYF.

This clonotype was detected ten times or more. The V call is TRBV7-2, the J call TRBJ2-1; a possible D gene is TRBD2 (6 bases). V lost 5 bases and J 10 bases, leaving 18 bases between the germline ends. The CDR3 is 14 amino acids. Germline-derived CDR1 and CDR2 are SGHTA and FQGNSA. CDR3 DNA sequence: TGTGCCAGCAGCCCCGGGACCCGCGGAGGGGAGCAGTTCTTC. Its translation is CASSPGTRGGEQFF. Complete variable domain (other parts from reference TRBV7-2 and TRBJ2-1): GAGVSQSPSNKVTEKGKDVELRCDPISGHTALYWYRQSLGQGLEFLIYFQGNSAPDKSGLPSDRFSAERTGGSVSTLTIQRTQQEDSAVYLCASSPGTRGGEQFFGPGTRLTVL.

The gene calls are TRBV28 and TRBJ1-1; maybe TRBD1 (5 bases). V was trimmed by 6 bases and J by 4 bases, leaving 18 bases between them. This CDR3 contains 15 residues. Germline CDR1 and CDR2: MDHEN and SYDVKM. The CDR3 region is CASSRLAGGGTEAFF. CDR3 sequence (DNA): TGTGCCAGCAGCCGTCTTGCGGGGGGAGGCACTGAAGCTTTCTTT.

With respect to this clonotype: Since a much larger clone is just one base distant, this may be a read error. V and J are TRBV29-1 and TRBJ2-1; D remains unclear. The CDR3 contains 13 residues. Germline lookup yields CDR1 SQVTM and CDR2 ANQGSEA. DNA of the CDR3: TGCAGCGGCCGGCCCTCGTCCTGCAATGAGCAGTTCTTC. Its protein product is CSGRPSSCNEQFF.

This clonotype has a single count. One junction end disagrees with the germline gene, perhaps due to a read error. The rearrangement uses TRBV5-1 and TRBJ2-1, with 7 bases that match TRBD1. This CDR3 has 16 amino acids. Germline CDR1 is SGHRS and CDR2 is YFSETQ. CDR3 nucleotides: TGCGCCAACAGCTGGGACAGCCCGAGCTCCTACAATGAGCAGTTCTTC. Its translation is CANSWDSPSSYNEQFF.